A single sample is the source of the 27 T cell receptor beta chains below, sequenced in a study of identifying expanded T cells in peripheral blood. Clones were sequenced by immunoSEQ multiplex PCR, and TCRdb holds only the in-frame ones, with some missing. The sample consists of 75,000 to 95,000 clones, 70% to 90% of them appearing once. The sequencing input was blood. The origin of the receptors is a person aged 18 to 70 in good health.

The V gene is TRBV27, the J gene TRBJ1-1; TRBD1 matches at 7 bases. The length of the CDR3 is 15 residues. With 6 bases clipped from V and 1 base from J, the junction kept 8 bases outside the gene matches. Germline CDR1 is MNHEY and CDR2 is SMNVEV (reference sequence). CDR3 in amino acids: CASRKGASPNTEAFF. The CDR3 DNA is TGTGCCAGCAGGAAGGGGGCCAGCCCGAACACTGAAGCTTTCTTT.

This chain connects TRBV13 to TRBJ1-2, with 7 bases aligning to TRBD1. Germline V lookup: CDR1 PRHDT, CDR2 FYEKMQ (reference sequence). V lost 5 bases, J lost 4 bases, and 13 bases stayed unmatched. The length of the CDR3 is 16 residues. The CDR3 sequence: CASSPSTGRNFYGYTF. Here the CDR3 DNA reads TGTGCCAGCAGCCCCTCGACAGGGCGAAATTTCTATGGCTACACCTTC. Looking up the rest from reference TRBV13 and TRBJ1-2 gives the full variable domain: AAGVIQSPRHLIKEKRETATLKCYPIPRHDTVYWYQQGPGQDPQFLISFYEKMQSDKGSIPDRFSAQQFSDYHSELNMSSLELGDSALYFCASSPSTGRNFYGYTFGSGTRLTVV.

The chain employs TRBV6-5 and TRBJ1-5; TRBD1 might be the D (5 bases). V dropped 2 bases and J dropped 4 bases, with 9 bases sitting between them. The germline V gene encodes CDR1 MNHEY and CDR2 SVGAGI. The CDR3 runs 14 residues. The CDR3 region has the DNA TGTGCCAGCAGTTACGGGGCCCCGAATCAGCCCCAGCATTTT. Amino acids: CASSYGAPNQPQHF.

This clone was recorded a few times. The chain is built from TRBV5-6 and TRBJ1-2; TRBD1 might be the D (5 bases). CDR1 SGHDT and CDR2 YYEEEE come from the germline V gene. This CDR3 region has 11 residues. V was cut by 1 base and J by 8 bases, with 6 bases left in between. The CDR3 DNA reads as TGTGCCAGCAGCTTGTCAGGGGGCTACACCTTC. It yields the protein CASSLSGGYTF. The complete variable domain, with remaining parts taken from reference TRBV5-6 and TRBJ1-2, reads DAGVTQSPTHLIKTRGQQVTLRCSPKSGHDTVSWYQQALGQGPQFIFQYYEEEERQRGNFPDRFSGHQFPNYSSELNVNALLLGDSALYLCASSLSGGYTFGSGTRLTVV.

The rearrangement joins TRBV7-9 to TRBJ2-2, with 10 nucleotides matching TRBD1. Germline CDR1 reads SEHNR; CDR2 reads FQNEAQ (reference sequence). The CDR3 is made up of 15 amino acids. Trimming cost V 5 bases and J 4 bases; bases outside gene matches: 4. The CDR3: CASSRQGAPTGELFF. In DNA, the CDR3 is TGTGCCAGCAGCCGACAGGGGGCGCCCACCGGGGAGCTGTTTTTT.

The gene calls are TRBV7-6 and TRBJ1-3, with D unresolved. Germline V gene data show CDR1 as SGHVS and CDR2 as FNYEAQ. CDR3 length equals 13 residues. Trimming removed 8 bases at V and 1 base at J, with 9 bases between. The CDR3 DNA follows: TGTGCCAGCCGAGGACGGTCTGGAAACACCATATATTTT. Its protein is CASRGRSGNTIYF.

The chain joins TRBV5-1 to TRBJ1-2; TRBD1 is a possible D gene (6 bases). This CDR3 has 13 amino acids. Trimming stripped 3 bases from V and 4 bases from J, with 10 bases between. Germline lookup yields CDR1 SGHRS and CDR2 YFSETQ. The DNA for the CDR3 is TGCGCCAGCAGCTCGGGACAAACCTATGGCTACACCTTC. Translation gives CASSSGQTYGYTF.

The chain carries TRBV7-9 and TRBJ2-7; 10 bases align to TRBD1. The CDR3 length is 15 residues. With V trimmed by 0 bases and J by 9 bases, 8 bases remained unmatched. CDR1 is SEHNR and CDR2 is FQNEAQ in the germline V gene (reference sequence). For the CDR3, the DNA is TGTGCCAGCAGCTTAGCGGGACAGGGGATAGTTGGGCAGTACTTC. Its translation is CASSLAGQGIVGQYF.

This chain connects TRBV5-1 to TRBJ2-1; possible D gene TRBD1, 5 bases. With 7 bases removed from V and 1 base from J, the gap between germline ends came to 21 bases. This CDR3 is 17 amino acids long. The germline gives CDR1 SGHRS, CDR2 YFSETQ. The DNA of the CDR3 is TGCGCCAGCGGATCCGACAGCTATAAGGCTTCCTACAATGAGCAGTTCTTC. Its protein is CASGSDSYKASYNEQFF.

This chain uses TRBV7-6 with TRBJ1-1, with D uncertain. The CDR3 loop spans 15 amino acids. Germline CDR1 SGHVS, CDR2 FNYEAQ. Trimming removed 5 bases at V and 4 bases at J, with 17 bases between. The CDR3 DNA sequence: TGTGCCAGCAGCCCCGGGTCGGGATACCGCACTGAAGCTTTCTTT. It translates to CASSPGSGYRTEAFF.

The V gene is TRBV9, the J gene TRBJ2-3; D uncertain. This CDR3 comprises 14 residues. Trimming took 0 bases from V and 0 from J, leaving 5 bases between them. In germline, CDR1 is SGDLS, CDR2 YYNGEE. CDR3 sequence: CASSVAWSTDTQYF. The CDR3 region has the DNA TGTGCCAGCAGCGTAGCGTGGAGCACAGATACGCAGTATTTT.

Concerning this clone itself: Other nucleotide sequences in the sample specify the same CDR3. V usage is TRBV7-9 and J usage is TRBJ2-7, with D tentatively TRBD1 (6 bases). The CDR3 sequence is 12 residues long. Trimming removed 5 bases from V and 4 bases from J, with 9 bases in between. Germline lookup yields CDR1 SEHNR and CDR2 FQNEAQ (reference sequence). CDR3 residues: CASSRQGYEQYF. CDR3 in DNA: TGTGCCAGCAGCCGCCAGGGGTACGAGCAGTACTTC.

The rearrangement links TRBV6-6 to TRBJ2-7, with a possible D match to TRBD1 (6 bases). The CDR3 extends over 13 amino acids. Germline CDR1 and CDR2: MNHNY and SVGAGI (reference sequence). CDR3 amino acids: CEPHRDYSYEQYF. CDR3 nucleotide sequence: TGTGAGCCCCACAGGGATTACTCCTACGAGCAGTACTTC.

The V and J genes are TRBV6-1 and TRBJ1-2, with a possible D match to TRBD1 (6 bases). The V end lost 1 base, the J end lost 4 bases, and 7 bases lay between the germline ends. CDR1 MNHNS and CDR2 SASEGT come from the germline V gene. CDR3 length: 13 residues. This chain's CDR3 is CASSEETGYGYTF. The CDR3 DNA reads TGTGCCAGCAGTGAAGAGACAGGCTATGGCTACACCTTC.

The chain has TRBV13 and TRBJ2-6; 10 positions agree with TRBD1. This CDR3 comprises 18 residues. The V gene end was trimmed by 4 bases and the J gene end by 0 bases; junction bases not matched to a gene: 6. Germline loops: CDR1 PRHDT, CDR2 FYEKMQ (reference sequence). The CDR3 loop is CASSSGTGEFSGANVLTF. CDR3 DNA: TGTGCCAGCAGCTCCGGGACAGGGGAGTTCTCTGGGGCCAACGTCCTGACTTTC.

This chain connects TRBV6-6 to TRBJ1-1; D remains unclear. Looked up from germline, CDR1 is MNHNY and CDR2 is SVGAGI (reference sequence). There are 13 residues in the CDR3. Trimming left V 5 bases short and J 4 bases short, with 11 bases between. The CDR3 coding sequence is TGTGCCAGCAGTCCCAATGATTTCACTGAAGCTTTCTTT. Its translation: CASSPNDFTEAFF.

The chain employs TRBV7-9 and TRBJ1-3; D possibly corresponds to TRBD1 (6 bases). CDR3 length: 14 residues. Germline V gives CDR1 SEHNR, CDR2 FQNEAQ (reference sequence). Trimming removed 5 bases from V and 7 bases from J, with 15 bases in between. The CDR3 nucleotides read TGTGCCAGCAGCACCGGGGGCATCGGGAACACCATATATTTT. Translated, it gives CASSTGGIGNTIYF.

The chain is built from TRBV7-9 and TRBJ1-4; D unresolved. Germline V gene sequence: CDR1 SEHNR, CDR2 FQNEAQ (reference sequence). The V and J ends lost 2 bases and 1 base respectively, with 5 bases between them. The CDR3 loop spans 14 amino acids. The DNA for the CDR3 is TGTGCCAGCAGCTTAACCGGAACTAATGAAAAACTGTTTTTT. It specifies CASSLTGTNEKLFF. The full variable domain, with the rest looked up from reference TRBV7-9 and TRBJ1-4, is DTGVSQNPRHKITKRGQNVTFRCDPISEHNRLYWYRQTLGQGPEFLTYFQNEAQLEKSRLLSDRFSAERPKGSFSTLEIQRTEQGDSAMYLCASSLTGTNEKLFFGSGTQLSVL.

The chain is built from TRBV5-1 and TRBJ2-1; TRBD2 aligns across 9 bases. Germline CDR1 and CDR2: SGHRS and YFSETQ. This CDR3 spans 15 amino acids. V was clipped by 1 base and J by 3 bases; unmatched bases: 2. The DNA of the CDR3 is TGCGCCAGCAGCTTGCCTAGCGGGAACTACAATGAGCAGTTCTTC. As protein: CASSLPSGNYNEQFF.

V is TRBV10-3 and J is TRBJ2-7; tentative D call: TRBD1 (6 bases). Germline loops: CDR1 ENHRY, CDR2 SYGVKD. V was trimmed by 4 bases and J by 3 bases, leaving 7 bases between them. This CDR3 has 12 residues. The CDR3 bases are TGTGCCATCAGTGGACAGGACTACGAGCAGTACTTC. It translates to CAISGQDYEQYF.

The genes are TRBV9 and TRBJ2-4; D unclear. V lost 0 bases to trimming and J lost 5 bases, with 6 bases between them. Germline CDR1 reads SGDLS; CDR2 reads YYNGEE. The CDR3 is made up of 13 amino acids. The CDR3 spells CASSVGQENIQYF. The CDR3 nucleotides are TGTGCCAGCAGCGTAGGGCAAGAAAACATTCAGTACTTC.

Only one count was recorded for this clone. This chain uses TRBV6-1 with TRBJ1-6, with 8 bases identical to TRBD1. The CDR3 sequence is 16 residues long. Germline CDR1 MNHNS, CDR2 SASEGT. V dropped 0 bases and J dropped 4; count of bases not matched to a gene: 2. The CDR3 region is CASSEARQGYNSPLHF. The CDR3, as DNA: TGTGCCAGCAGTGAAGCGCGACAGGGGTATAATTCACCCCTCCACTTT.

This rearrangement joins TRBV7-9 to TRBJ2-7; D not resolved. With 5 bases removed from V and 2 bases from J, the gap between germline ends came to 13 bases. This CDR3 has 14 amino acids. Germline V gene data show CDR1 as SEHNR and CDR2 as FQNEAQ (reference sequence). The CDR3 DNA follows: TGTGCCAGCAGCCCGGACGGGTGGGCCTACGAGCAGTACTTC. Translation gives CASSPDGWAYEQYF.

In nucleotides, the CDR3 is TGTGCCAGCACCTACGGGGGCTTCGCAGATACGCAGTATTTT. Its protein is CASTYGGFADTQYF. The chain recombines TRBV6-6 with TRBJ2-3; possibly TRBD1 or TRBD2 for D (6 bases each). Trimming shortened V by 7 bases and J by 4 bases, and 15 bases separated the two germline ends. CDR3 length: 14 amino acids. CDR1 is MNHNY, CDR2 SVGAGI, per germline (reference sequence).

The CDR3 DNA reads as TGTGCCAGTATGGAAGGGACAGGGGGCGGCACTGAAGCTTTCTTT. Translated, it gives CASMEGTGGGTEAFF. The V gene is TRBV19, the J gene TRBJ1-1, with 12 positions matching TRBD1. This CDR3 has 15 residues. Germline V CDR1 and CDR2: LNHDA, SQIVND (reference sequence). Germline trimming cut 7 bases from V and 4 bases from J; bases unmatched to any gene: 7.

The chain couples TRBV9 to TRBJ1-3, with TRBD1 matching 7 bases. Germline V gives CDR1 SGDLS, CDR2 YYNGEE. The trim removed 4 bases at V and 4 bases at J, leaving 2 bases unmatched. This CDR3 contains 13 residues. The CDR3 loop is CASSQDRGNTIYF. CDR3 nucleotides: TGTGCCAGCAGCCAGGACAGGGGAAACACCATATATTTT.

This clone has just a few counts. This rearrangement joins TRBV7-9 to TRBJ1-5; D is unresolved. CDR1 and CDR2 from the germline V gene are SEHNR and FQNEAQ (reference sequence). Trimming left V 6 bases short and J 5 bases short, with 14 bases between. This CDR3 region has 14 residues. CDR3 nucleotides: TGTGCCAGCAGTAACAGAGAATCGGATCAGCCCCAGCATTTT. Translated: CASSNRESDQPQHF. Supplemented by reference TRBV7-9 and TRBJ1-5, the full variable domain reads DTGVSQNPRHKITKRGQNVTFRCDPISEHNRLYWYRQTLGQGPEFLTYFQNEAQLEKSRLLSDRFSAERPKGSFSTLEIQRTEQGDSAMYLCASSNRESDQPQHFGDGTRLSIL.